The 7 T cell receptor beta chains reported below all come from one sample, sequenced in a study of cytomegalovirus exposure and HLA in healthy donors. It was with 60 Vbeta and 13 Jbeta primers that the PCR ran. Assay: immunoSEQ multiplex PCR; the TCRdb copy retains only in-frame clones and omits some. Here the sample spans fewer than 100,000 clones, 75% to 80% being singletons. Source material: PBMCs. The receptors come from a female donor in good health and CMV-seronegative.

This clone came up once. The chain employs TRBV30 and TRBJ1-1; D is ambiguous. This CDR3 is 15 amino acids long. V lost 2 bases and J lost 1, with 14 bases in between. Germline V gene data show CDR1 as GTSNPN and CDR2 as SVGIG (reference sequence). CDR3 protein: CAWSPVSGRNTEAFF. DNA for the CDR3: TGTGCCTGGAGTCCGGTCTCGGGAAGGAACACTGAAGCTTTCTTT.

CDR3 in amino acids: CASSPGQGFTDTQYF. As DNA, the CDR3 is TGCGCCAGCAGCCCGGGACAGGGGTTCACAGATACGCAGTATTTT. V usage is TRBV5-1 and J usage is TRBJ2-3; 10 bases match TRBD1. The J segment lost 2 bases and the V segment lost 4 bases, leaving 4 bases of the junction unmatched. Per the germline V gene, CDR1 is SGHRS and CDR2 is YFSETQ. The CDR3 consists of 15 residues.

The chain has TRBV19 and TRBJ1-2; D is perhaps TRBD1 (6 bases). V lost 1 base and J lost 4, with 13 bases in between. The germline V gene has CDR1 LNHDA and CDR2 SQIVND (reference sequence). CDR3 size: 15 residues. In nucleotides, the CDR3 is TGTGCCAGTAGTATAGGGACAGAGGGGGTCTATGGCTACACCTTC. Residues: CASSIGTEGVYGYTF.

The genes are TRBV29-1 and TRBJ2-7, with 8 bases matching TRBD1. This CDR3 contains 13 residues. J gave up 9 bases and V 4 bases, and 11 bases lay outside the gene matches. Germline V CDR1 and CDR2: SQVTM, ANQGSEA. The CDR3 loop is CSVGGQELRGQYF. CDR3 nucleotide sequence: TGCAGCGTTGGGGGACAGGAACTACGAGGGCAGTACTTC.

The chain employs TRBV30 and TRBJ2-7; D is uncertain. Trimming removed 4 bases from V and 0 bases from J, with 10 bases in between. This CDR3 has 13 residues. From germline, CDR1 is GTSNPN and CDR2 SVGIG (reference sequence). This chain's CDR3 is CAWTIGGSYEQYF. The DNA for the CDR3 is TGTGCCTGGACAATAGGCGGCTCCTACGAGCAGTACTTC.

This chain joins TRBV30 and TRBJ2-1; 13 positions agree with TRBD2. The ends lost 5 bases at V and 7 bases at J; junction bases unmatched: 5. There are 14 residues in the CDR3. CDR1 is GTSNPN, CDR2 SVGIG, per germline (reference sequence). The CDR3 bases are TGTGCCTGGGGTGGACTAGCGGGGGTTAATGAGCAGTTCTTC. It specifies CAWGGLAGVNEQFF.

The chain links TRBV11-2 to TRBJ1-2; a weak D match, TRBD1 (5 bases). Trimming shortened V by 1 base and J by 4 bases, and 16 bases separated the two germline ends. The CDR3 is 16 residues long. Germline V gene lookup returns CDR1 SGHAT and CDR2 FQNNGV. As DNA, the CDR3 is TGTGCCAGCAGCTTAGGGGTTGGGGGGGGAAGCTATGGCTACACCTTC. This encodes CASSLGVGGGSYGYTF.